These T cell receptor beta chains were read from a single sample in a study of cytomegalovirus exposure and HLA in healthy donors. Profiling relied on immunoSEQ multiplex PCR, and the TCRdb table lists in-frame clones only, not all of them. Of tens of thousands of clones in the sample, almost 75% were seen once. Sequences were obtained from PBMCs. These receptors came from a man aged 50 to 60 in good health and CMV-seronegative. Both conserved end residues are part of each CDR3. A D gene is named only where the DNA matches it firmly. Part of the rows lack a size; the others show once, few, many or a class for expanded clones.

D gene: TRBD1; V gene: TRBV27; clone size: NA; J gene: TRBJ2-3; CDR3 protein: CASSLFTGAVDTQYF; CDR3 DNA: TGTGCCAGCAGTTTATTCACAGGGGCCGTGGATACGCAGTATTTT
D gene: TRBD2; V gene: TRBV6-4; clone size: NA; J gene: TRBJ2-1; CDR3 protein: CASSDSGGSGGADEQFF; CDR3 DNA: TGTGCCAGCAGTGACTCAGGCGGGAGCGGGGGGGCGGATGAGCAGTTCTTC
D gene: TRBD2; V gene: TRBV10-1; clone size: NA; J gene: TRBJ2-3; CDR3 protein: CASSSGGRSVSDTQYF; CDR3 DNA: TGCGCCAGCAGTTCGGGCGGGAGGAGCGTTTCAGATACGCAGTATTTT
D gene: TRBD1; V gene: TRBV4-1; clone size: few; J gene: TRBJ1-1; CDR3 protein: CASSQIQAGGATEAFF; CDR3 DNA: TGCGCCAGCAGCCAAATCCAGGCAGGGGGCGCGACTGAAGCTTTCTTT
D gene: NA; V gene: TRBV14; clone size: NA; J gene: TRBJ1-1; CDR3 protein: CASSQRAFRADTEAFF; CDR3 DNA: TGTGCCAGCAGCCAAAGGGCATTCAGGGCTGATACTGAAGCTTTCTTT
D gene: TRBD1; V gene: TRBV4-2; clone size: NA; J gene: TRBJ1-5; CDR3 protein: CASSRYWGQGINNQPQHF; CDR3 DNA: TGTGCCAGCAGCCGCTATTGGGGACAGGGGATTAACAATCAGCCCCAGCATTTT
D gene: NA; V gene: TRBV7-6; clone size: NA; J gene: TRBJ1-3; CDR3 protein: CASSLAQGISGNTIYF; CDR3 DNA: TGTGCCAGCAGCTTAGCCCAGGGGATCTCTGGAAACACCATATATTTT
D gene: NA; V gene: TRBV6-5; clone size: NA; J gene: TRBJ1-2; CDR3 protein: CASTGDRSGYTF; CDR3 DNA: TGTGCCAGCACCGGGGATCGGAGTGGCTACACCTTC
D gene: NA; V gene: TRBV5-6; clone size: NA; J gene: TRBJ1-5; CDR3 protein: CASHRGAGPLNQPQHF; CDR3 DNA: TGTGCCAGCCATCGGGGGGCAGGGCCTCTGAATCAGCCCCAGCATTTT
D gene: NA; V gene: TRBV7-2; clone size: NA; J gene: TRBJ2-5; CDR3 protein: CASSLVSETQYF; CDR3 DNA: TGTGCCAGCAGCTTAGTGTCGGAGACCCAGTACTTC
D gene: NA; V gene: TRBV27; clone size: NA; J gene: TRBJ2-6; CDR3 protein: CASSRPGQNSGANVLTF; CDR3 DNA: TGTGCCAGCAGCCGTCCGGGACAAAACTCTGGGGCCAACGTCCTGACTTTC
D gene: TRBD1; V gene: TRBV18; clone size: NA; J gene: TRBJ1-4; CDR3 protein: CASSPGTGREKLFF; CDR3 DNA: TGTGCCAGCTCACCAGGGACAGGGAGAGAAAAACTGTTTTTT
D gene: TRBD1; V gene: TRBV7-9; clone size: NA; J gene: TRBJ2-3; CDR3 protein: CASTPGGIGTDTQYF; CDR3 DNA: TGTGCCAGCACCCCAGGGGGCATTGGGACAGATACGCAGTATTTT
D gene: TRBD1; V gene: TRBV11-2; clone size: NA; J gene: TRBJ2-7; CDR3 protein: CASSAPRDRGYEQYF; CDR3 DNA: TGTGCCAGCAGCGCCCCCCGGGACAGGGGATACGAGCAGTACTTC
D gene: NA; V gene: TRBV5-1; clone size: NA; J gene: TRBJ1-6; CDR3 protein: CASSLYAQGNSPLHF; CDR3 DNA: TGCGCCAGCAGCTTGTACGCGCAGGGTAATTCACCCCTCCACTTT
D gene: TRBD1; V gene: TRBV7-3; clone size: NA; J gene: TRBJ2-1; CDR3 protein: CASSKQGALYNEQFF; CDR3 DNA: TGTGCCAGCAGCAAACAGGGGGCCCTCTACAATGAGCAGTTCTTC
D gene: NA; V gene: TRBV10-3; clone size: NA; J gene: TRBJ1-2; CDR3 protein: CAITGGEGYTF; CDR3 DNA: TGTGCCATCACCGGGGGGGAGGGCTACACCTTC
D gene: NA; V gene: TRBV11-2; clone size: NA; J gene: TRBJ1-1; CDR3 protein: CASTLTVNTEAFF; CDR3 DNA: TGTGCCAGCACATTAACAGTGAACACTGAAGCTTTCTTT
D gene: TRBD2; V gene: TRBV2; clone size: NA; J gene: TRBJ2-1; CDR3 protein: CASSPLAGGYNEQFF; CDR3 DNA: TGTGCCAGCAGTCCACTAGCGGGGGGATACAATGAGCAGTTCTTC
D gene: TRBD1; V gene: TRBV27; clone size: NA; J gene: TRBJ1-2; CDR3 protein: CASSSMRDRQGYTF; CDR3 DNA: TGTGCCAGCAGTTCCATGAGGGACAGACAGGGCTACACCTTC
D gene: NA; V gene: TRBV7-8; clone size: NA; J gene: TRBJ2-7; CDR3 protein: CASSLDWSGEQYF; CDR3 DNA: TGTGCCAGCAGCTTAGACTGGTCGGGGGAGCAGTACTTC
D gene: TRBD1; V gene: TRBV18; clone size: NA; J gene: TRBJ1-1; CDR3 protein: CASSPTLQGLNTEAFF; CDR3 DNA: TGTGCCAGCTCACCAACACTACAGGGGTTGAACACTGAAGCTTTCTTT
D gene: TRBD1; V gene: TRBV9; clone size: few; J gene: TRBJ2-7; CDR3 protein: CASSAAPTGYEQYF; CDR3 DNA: TGTGCCAGCAGCGCCGCCCCGACAGGGTACGAGCAGTACTTC
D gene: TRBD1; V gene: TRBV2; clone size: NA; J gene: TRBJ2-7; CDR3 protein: CASSERTGGTYEQYF; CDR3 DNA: TGTGCCAGCAGTGAACGGACAGGGGGCACCTACGAGCAGTACTTC
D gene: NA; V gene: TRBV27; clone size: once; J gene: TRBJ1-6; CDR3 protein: CASSSYREMDNSPLHF; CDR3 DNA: TGTGCCAGCAGTTCCTACAGGGAAATGGATAATTCACCCCTCCACTTT
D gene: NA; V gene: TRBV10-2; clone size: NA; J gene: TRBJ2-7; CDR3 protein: CASSGASDFSYEQYF; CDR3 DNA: TGCGCCAGCAGTGGTGCGTCGGACTTCTCCTACGAGCAGTACTTC
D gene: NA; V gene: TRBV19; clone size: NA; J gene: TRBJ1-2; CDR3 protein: CASSIVGGRYGYTF; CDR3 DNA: TGTGCCAGTAGTATAGTTGGGGGCCGCTATGGCTACACCTTC
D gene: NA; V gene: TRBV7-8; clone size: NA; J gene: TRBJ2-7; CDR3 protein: CASSFSAAGAYYEQYF; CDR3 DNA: TGTGCCAGCAGCTTCAGCGCCGCGGGGGCCTACTACGAGCAGTACTTC
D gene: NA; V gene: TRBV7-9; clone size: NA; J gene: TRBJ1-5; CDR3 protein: CASSLQGGSGNQPQHF; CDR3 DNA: TGTGCCAGCAGCTTACAGGGAGGCAGTGGCAATCAGCCCCAGCATTTT
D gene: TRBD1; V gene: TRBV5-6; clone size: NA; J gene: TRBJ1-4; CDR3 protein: CASSRGQGGKEKLFF; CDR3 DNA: TGTGCCAGCAGCAGGGGACAGGGAGGGAAAGAAAAACTGTTTTTT